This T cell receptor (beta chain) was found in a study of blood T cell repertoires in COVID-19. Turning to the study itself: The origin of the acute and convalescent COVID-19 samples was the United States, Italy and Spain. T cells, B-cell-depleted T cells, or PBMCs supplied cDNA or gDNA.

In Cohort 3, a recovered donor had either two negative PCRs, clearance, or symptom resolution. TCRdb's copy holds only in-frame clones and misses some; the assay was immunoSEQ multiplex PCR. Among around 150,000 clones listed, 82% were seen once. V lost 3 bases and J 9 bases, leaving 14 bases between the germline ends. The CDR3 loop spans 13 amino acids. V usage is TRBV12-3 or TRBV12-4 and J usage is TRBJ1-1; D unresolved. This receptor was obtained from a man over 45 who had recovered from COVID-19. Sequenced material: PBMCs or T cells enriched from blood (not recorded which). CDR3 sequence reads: CASSLQLTAQAFF. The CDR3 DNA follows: TGTGCCAGCAGTTTGCAACTTACAGCACAAGCTTTCTTT.